This T cell receptor beta chain was observed in a study of T cell responses to AZD1222 COVID-19 vaccine. V was clipped by 0 bases and J by 5 bases, with 8 bases between them. Looked up from germline, CDR1 is SGHRS and CDR2 is YFSETQ. This CDR3 is built from 13 residues. The table came from immunoSEQ multiplex PCR; TCRdb's copy has only in-frame clones and leaves some out. The table shows approximately 160,000 clones, with about nine tenths occurring only once. The sequencing here drew on peripheral blood, taken on day 0 of AZD1222 vaccination. The V call is TRBV5-1, the J call TRBJ2-5; D call uncertain. This receptor was obtained from an adult in good health. CDR3 coding DNA: TGCGCCAGCAGCTTGGTCGTGGGGGAGACCCAGTACTTC. Translation gives CASSLVVGETQYF. Full variable domain (outside the CDR3, taken from reference TRBV5-1 and TRBJ2-5): KAGVTQTPRYLIKTRGQQVTLSCSPISGHRSVSWYQQTPGQGLQFLFEYFSETQRNKGNFPGRFSGRQFSNSRSEMNVSTLELGDSALYLCASSLVVGETQYFGPGTRLLVL.